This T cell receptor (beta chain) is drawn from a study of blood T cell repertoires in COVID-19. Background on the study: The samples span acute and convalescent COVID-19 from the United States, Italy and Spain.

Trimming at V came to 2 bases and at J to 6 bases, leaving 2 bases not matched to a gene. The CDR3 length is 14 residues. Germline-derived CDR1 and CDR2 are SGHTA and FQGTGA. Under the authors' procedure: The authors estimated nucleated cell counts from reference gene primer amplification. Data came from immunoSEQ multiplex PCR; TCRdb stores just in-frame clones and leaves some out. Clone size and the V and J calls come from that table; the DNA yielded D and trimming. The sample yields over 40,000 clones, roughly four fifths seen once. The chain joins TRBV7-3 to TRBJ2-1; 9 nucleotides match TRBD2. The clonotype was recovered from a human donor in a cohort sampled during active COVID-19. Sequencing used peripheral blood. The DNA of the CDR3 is TGTGCCAGCAGCTTAGCGGGGGGGCGCAATGAGCAGTTCTTC. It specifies CASSLAGGRNEQFF.